Sequencing of this T cell receptor beta chain was carried out in a study of shared clonotypes between healthy human individuals. Study-wide context: Researchers assigned three CD4 naive, three CD4 memory, two CD8 naive and one CD8 memory plate to each donor. Findings and caveats of the study: Clonotype sharing among donors was expected to depend on sequencing depth. Roughly 5% of naive CD4 clonotypes were shared across four donors.

Sequencing used immunoSEQ multiplex PCR; TCRdb keeps in-frame clones, though not all of them. The sample consists of about 2.4 million clones, 93% of them appearing once. In the case of this clone: Its antigen is unknown. Different DNA sequences within this sample yield the same CDR3.

Into CD45RA+ naive and CD45RA-negative memory subsets, the CD4+ cells were split. Per germline, CDR1 SQVTM and CDR2 ANQGSEA. The CDR3 contains 13 residues. Trimming removed 4 bases at V and 0 bases at J, with 10 bases between. The chain joins TRBV29-1 to TRBJ2-7; D call uncertain. The sequence came from a man younger than 35 in good health. Some clones in this sample may be carry-over from other donors' samples. The sample taken for sequencing was naive CD4+ T cells from PBMCs. Described subset: CD45RA+ positively selected. CDR3 sequence: CSVGRGPSYEQYF. Written as DNA, the CDR3 is TGCAGCGTTGGGCGCGGTCCCTCCTACGAGCAGTACTTC.